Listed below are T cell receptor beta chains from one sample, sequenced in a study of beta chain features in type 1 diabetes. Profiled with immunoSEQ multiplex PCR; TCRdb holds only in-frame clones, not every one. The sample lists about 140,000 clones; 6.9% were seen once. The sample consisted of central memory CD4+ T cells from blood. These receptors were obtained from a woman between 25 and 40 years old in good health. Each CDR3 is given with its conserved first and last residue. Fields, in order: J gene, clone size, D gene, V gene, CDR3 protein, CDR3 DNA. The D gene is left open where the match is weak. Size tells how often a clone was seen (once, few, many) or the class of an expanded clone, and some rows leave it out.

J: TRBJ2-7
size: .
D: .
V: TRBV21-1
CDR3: CASKPTSGRNEQYF
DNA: TGTGCCAGCAAACCTACTAGCGGGAGAAACGAGCAGTACTTC

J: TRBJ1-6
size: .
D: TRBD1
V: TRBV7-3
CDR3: CASSKDRVSPLHF
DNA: TGTGCCAGCAGCAAGGACAGGGTCTCACCCCTCCACTTT

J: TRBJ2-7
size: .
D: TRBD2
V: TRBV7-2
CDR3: CASSPVSSGSNEQYF
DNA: TGTGCCAGCAGCCCGGTGAGTAGCGGGAGCAACGAGCAGTACTTC

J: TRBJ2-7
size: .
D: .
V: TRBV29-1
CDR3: CSVRDRIYEQYF
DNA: TGCAGCGTTCGAGACAGAATTTACGAGCAGTACTTC

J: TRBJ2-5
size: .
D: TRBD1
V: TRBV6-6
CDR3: CASSHRGPETQYF
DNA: TGTGCCAGCAGCCACAGGGGTCCGGAGACCCAGTACTTC

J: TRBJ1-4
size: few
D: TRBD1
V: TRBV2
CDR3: CASSADRGGNEKLFF
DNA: TGTGCCAGCAGTGCCGACAGGGGAGGTAATGAAAAACTGTTTTTT

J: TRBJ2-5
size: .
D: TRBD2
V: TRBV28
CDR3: CASSLLPGLAGEGTTKTQYF
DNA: TGTGCCAGCAGTTTATTGCCGGGACTAGCGGGAGAGGGGACTACGAAGACCCAGTACTTC

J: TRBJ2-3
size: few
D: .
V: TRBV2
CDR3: CASSSPSSLKDTQYF
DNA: TGTGCCAGCAGCTCTCCCAGTAGCTTGAAAGATACGCAGTATTTT

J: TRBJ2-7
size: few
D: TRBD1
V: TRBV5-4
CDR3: CASSPRDRGFYEQYF
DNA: TGTGCCAGCAGCCCCCGGGACAGGGGATTCTACGAGCAGTACTTC

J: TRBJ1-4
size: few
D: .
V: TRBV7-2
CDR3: CASSLLGSSEKLFF
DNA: TGTGCCAGCAGCTTACTGGGCAGTTCGGAAAAACTGTTTTTT

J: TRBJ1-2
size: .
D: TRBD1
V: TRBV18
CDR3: CASSPNRGSNYGYTF
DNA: TGTGCCAGCTCACCAAACAGGGGATCTAACTATGGCTACACCTTC

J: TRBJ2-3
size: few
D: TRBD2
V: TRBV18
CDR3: CASSPLGLAVTDTQYF
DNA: TGTGCCAGCTCACCACTGGGACTAGCGGTCACAGATACGCAGTATTTT

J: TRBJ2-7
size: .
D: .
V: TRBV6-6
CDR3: CASTPDRTYEQYF
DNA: TGTGCCAGCACCCCGGACAGAACCTACGAGCAGTACTTC

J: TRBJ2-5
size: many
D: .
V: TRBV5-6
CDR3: CASSLLETQYF
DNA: TGTGCCAGCAGCCTTCTGGAGACCCAGTACTTC

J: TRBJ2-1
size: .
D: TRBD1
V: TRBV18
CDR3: CASSPPTGLDEQFF
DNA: TGTGCCAGCTCACCACCGACAGGGTTGGATGAGCAGTTCTTC

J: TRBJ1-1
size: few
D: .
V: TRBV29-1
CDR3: CSVDRAGDTEAFF
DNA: TGCAGCGTTGACAGGGCTGGGGACACTGAAGCTTTCTTT

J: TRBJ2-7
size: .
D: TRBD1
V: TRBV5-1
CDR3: CASSFGQGYSYEQYF
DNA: TGCGCCAGCAGCTTCGGACAGGGGTACTCCTACGAGCAGTACTTC

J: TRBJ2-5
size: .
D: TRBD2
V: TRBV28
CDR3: CASSLLTGREGRETQYF
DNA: TGTGCCAGCAGCCTTCTCACAGGGCGGGAGGGTCGAGAGACCCAGTACTTC

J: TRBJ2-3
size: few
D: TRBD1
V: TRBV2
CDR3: CASSLTGVDTQYF
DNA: TGTGCCAGCAGTTTAACAGGGGTCGATACGCAGTATTTT